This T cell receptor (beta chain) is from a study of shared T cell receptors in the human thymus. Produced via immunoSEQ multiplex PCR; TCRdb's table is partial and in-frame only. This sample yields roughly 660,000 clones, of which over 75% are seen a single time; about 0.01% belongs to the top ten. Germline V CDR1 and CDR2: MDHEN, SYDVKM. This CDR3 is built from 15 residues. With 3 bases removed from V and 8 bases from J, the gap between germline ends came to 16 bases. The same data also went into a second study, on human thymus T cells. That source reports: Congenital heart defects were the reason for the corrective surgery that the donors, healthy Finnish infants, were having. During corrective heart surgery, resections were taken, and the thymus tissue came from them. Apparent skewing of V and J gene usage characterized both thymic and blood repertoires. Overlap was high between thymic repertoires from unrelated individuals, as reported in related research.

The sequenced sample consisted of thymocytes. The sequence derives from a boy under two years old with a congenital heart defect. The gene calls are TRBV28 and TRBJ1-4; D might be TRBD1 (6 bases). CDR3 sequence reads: CASSFLRGQGEKLFF. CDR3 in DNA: TGTGCCAGCAGTTTTCTTCGAGGGCAGGGGGAAAAACTGTTTTTT.